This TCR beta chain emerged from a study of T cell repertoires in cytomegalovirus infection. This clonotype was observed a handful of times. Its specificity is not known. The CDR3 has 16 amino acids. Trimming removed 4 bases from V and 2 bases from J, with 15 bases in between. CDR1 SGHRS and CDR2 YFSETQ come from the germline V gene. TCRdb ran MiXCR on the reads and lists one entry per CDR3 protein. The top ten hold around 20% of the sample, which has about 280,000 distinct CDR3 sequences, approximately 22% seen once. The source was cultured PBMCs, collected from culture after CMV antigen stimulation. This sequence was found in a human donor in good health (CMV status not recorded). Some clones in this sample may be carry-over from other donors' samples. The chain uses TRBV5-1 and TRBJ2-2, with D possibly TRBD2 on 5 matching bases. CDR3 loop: CASSPIIGGNTGELFF. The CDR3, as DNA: TGCGCCAGCAGCCCAATTATCGGAGGAAACACCGGGGAGCTGTTTTTT. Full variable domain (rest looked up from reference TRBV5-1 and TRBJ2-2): KAGVTQTPRYLIKTRGQQVTLSCSPISGHRSVSWYQQTPGQGLQFLFEYFSETQRNKGNFPGRFSGRQFSNSRSEMNVSTLELGDSALYLCASSPIIGGNTGELFFGEGSRLTVL.